This TCR beta chain appears in the sequencing data of a study of T cells in lung cancer brain metastases. Study context: Most of the roughly 20 patients had a tobacco use history. Between primary and metastasis resection, about 90% of the 20 patients were untreated. Whole-study findings and limits: Paired lesions shared few clones; most were lesion-specific (mean Morisita roughly 0.25). Fragmented FFPE DNA may have left the infiltrating repertoire incompletely captured.

Here immunoSEQ multiplex PCR was the method, and the copy in TCRdb shows in-frame clones only, minus some. The sample includes some 5,000 clones, over 75% seen only once; the top ten take roughly 2.3%. A note on this clone: What it recognizes is unknown.

The TCR originated in a man aged 50-59 years with non-small cell lung cancer. Sequenced input: tumor tissue from the primary lung tumor.

Here the CDR3 reads CASSIRPGTGKSSYEQYF. Written as DNA, the CDR3 is TGTGCCAGTAGTATCCGTCCCGGGACAGGCAAAAGCTCCTACGAGCAGTACTTC. The rearrangement uses TRBV19 and TRBJ2-7, with TRBD1 matching 8 bases. The V and J ends lost 3 bases and 0 bases, in that order; junction bases with no gene match: 13. CDR1 is LNHDA and CDR2 is SQIVND in the germline V gene (reference sequence). The CDR3 extends over 18 amino acids.